This is a list of T cell receptor beta chains from one sample in a study of blood T cell repertoires in COVID-19. The method was immunoSEQ multiplex PCR; TCRdb's version includes in-frame clones alone and lacks a portion of them. The repertoire has 150,000 or so clones, approximately 85% of them found once; the top ten carry roughly 7.5%. The sequenced sample consisted of peripheral blood. These receptor sequences come from a man aged 40-55 years who had recovered from COVID-19. CDR3s include the opening cysteine and the closing phenylalanine or tryptophan. D genes are given only for firm matches. Clone size appears in some rows only: once, few, many, or a class for an expanded clone.

v_call	cdr3_length	clone_size	j_call	d_call	cdr3_aa	cdr3_nt
TRBV11-2	13	once	TRBJ1-1	.	CASSHTLNTEAFF	TGTGCCAGCAGTCATACACTGAACACTGAAGCTTTCTTT
TRBV9	14	.	TRBJ2-3	TRBD2	CASSVRGGGDTQYF	TGTGCCAGCAGCGTGCGGGGGGGAGGAGATACGCAGTATTTT
TRBV6-2/TRBV6-3	16	.	TRBJ2-5	TRBD1	CASSYSRGQAKETQYF	TGTGCCAGCAGTTACTCCCGGGGACAGGCGAAAGAGACCCAGTACTTC
TRBV10-3	13	.	TRBJ2-5	.	CAISDLGVETQYF	TGTGCCATCAGTGATCTAGGGGTTGAGACCCAGTACTTC
TRBV5-4	14	.	TRBJ1-1	TRBD1	CASSRTGGFAEAFF	TGTGCCAGCAGCCGGACAGGGGGATTCGCTGAAGCTTTCTTT
TRBV9	16	.	TRBJ2-7	TRBD2	CASSVEPTSGTYEQYF	TGTGCCAGCAGCGTAGAACCGACTAGCGGTACCTACGAGCAGTACTTC
TRBV7-9	14	.	TRBJ1-1	TRBD1	CASSSTGGVPEAFF	TGTGCCAGCAGCTCCACAGGGGGGGTGCCTGAAGCTTTCTTT
TRBV5-4	15	.	TRBJ2-5	TRBD1	CASRGDRAFQETQYF	TGTGCCAGCAGGGGAGACAGGGCCTTCCAAGAGACCCAGTACTTC
TRBV2	16	.	TRBJ2-1	TRBD2	CASSGASGGLTNEQFF	TGTGCCAGCAGTGGGGCTAGCGGGGGGTTAACCAATGAGCAGTTCTTC
TRBV3-1/TRBV3-2	13	once	TRBJ2-7	.	CASSDTTVYEQYF	TGTGCCAGCAGCGACACGACAGTATACGAGCAGTACTTC
TRBV10-3	15	.	TRBJ1-5	TRBD1	CAISAGTGVIQPQHF	TGTGCCATCAGCGCCGGGACAGGGGTGATTCAGCCCCAGCATTTT
TRBV5-8	14	.	TRBJ1-6	TRBD1	CASTQDRGRSPLHF	TGTGCCAGCACCCAGGATAGGGGGCGTTCACCCCTCCACTTT
TRBV15	14	.	TRBJ1-6	.	CATSRGDSSSPLHF	TGTGCCACCAGCAGAGGGGACTCAAGTTCACCCCTCCACTTT
TRBV5-4	11	.	TRBJ1-3	.	CASSLSDTIYF	TGTGCCAGCAGCCTGTCTGACACCATATATTTT
TRBV6-6	14	.	TRBJ1-1	.	CASSRTAGTTEAFF	TGTGCCAGCAGTCGGACAGCCGGAACAACTGAAGCTTTCTTT
TRBV3-1/TRBV3-2	13	few	TRBJ2-1	TRBD1	CASSHWGTGLEFF	TGTGCCAGCAGCCATTGGGGGACAGGTTTAGAGTTCTTC
TRBV2	14	.	TRBJ2-5	TRBD1	CASSAQDRAGTQYF	TGTGCCAGCAGTGCACAGGACAGGGCCGGGACCCAGTACTTC
TRBV7-9	19	.	TRBJ2-2	.	CASSLGSGHPATNTGELFF	TGTGCCAGCAGCTTAGGTAGCGGACACCCGGCTACGAACACCGGGGAGCTGTTTTTT
TRBV6-2/TRBV6-3	14	.	TRBJ1-1	.	CASSYITGNTEAFF	TGTGCCAGCAGTTACATAACAGGGAACACTGAAGCTTTCTTT
TRBV5-4	17	.	TRBJ2-1	.	CASSSTGGGRARNEQFF	TGTGCCAGCAGCTCGACAGGGGGCGGGAGGGCCAGGAATGAGCAGTTCTTC
TRBV7-8	12	.	TRBJ2-3	.	CASSSLSDTQYF	TGTGCCAGCAGCTCCCTCTCAGATACGCAGTATTTT
TRBV6-4	13	.	TRBJ1-6	TRBD1	CASSWDRNSPLHF	TGTGCCAGCAGTTGGGACAGAAATTCACCCCTCCACTTT
TRBV7-9	14	once	TRBJ2-5	TRBD2	CASSSTSGGETQYF	TGTGCCAGCAGCTCGACTAGCGGGGGTGAGACCCAGTACTTC
TRBV7-9	14	.	TRBJ1-3	TRBD1	CASSFGQGQNTIYF	TGTGCCAGCAGCTTCGGACAGGGCCAGAACACCATATATTTT
TRBV6-1	13	once	TRBJ2-1	.	CASSDSGAFEQFF	TGTGCCAGCAGTGATTCAGGGGCTTTCGAGCAGTTCTTC
TRBV9	12	.	TRBJ1-3	.	CASSGGGDTIYF	TGTGCCAGCAGCGGGGGCGGGGACACCATATATTTT
TRBV4-2	16	.	TRBJ2-1	TRBD2	CASSQDPLAVVNEQFF	TGTGCCAGCAGCCAAGATCCACTAGCGGTCGTAAATGAGCAGTTCTTC
TRBV7-2	17	.	TRBJ1-4	.	CASSLASRVRPGEKLFF	TGTGCCAGCAGCTTAGCAAGCCGTGTTAGGCCAGGTGAAAAACTGTTTTTT
TRBV19	13	.	TRBJ2-5	.	CASSMPGFETQYF	TGTGCCAGTAGTATGCCAGGGTTTGAGACCCAGTACTTC
TRBV28	13	.	TRBJ1-5	.	CASSFQGTQPQHF	TGTGCCAGCAGTTTTCAGGGTACCCAGCCCCAGCATTTT
TRBV7-9	14	.	TRBJ1-1	TRBD1	CASSFGQGASEAFF	TGTGCCAGCAGCTTTGGACAGGGTGCGTCTGAAGCTTTCTTT
TRBV18	14	.	TRBJ1-2	TRBD1	CASSPPPGQGGYTF	TGTGCCAGCTCACCCCCCCCCGGACAGGGCGGCTACACCTTC
TRBV9	18	few	TRBJ2-2	TRBD2	CASSSRAGLAGLAGELFF	TGTGCCAGCAGCTCACGCGCGGGACTAGCGGGACTGGCCGGGGAGCTGTTTTTT
TRBV28	13	.	TRBJ2-5	.	CASLPGGRETQYF	TGTGCCAGCCTACCGGGGGGCAGGGAGACCCAGTACTTC
TRBV15	14	.	TRBJ2-7	TRBD2	CATSFERGPYEQYF	TGTGCCACCAGCTTTGAGCGGGGACCCTACGAGCAGTACTTC
TRBV27	18	.	TRBJ2-7	TRBD2	CASSLSGLAGGHRYEQYF	TGTGCCAGCAGTTTATCGGGACTAGCGGGAGGCCATCGCTACGAGCAGTACTTC
TRBV2	12	.	TRBJ2-5	TRBD2	CARSSGGQPQYF	TGTGCCAGGTCCAGCGGGGGCCAGCCCCAGTACTTC
TRBV2	13	.	TRBJ1-1	.	CASIIQPNTEAFF	TGTGCCAGCATAATACAGCCGAACACTGAAGCTTTCTTT
TRBV14	15	.	TRBJ1-2	.	CASSLVPTPRYGYTF	TGTGCCAGCAGCCTTGTCCCTACTCCCCGCTATGGCTACACCTTC
TRBV12-3/TRBV12-4	12	.	TRBJ2-7	.	CASSLAGIEQYF	TGTGCCAGCAGTTTGGCAGGAATCGAGCAGTACTTC
TRBV5-1	16	.	TRBJ2-1	TRBD2	CASSPPKVAGGGEQFF	TGCGCCAGCAGCCCCCCGAAGGTAGCGGGAGGGGGCGAGCAGTTCTTC
TRBV19	15	.	TRBJ1-1	.	CASSLETSSNTEAFF	TGTGCCAGTAGTCTCGAGACAAGCTCTAACACTGAAGCTTTCTTT
TRBV6-5	14	.	TRBJ1-3	TRBD1	CASSQQGFGNTIYF	TGTGCCAGCAGTCAACAGGGGTTCGGAAACACCATATATTTT
TRBV15	14	.	TRBJ1-1	.	CATSSYFRNTEAFF	TGTGCCACCAGCAGCTACTTTAGGAACACTGAAGCTTTCTTT
TRBV3-1/TRBV3-2	18	.	TRBJ2-2	TRBD1	CASSQVSPGQGAGGELFF	TGTGCCAGCAGCCAAGTTTCCCCGGGACAGGGGGCCGGCGGGGAGCTGTTTTTT
TRBV7-3	14	.	TRBJ2-1	.	CASSSDRSYNEQFF	TGTGCCAGCAGCTCGGACAGAAGTTACAATGAGCAGTTCTTC
TRBV5-6	16	.	TRBJ2-7	.	CASSPRGRDPPYEQYF	TGTGCCAGCAGCCCCAGGGGTAGGGACCCCCCCTACGAGCAGTACTTC
TRBV6-2/TRBV6-3	15	once	TRBJ1-5	TRBD1	CASSYRGTANQPQHF	TGTGCCAGCAGTTACAGGGGGACAGCCAATCAGCCCCAGCATTTT
TRBV7-3	13	.	TRBJ1-1	TRBD1	CASSKTGITEAFF	TGTGCCAGCAGCAAGACAGGGATCACTGAAGCTTTCTTT
TRBV5-1	15	.	TRBJ2-1	TRBD1	CASSKGQGPYNEQFF	TGCGCCAGCAGCAAGGGACAGGGACCTTACAATGAGCAGTTCTTC
TRBV6-5	13	.	TRBJ1-4	TRBD1	CATAFDRAEKLFF	TGTGCCACCGCCTTTGACAGGGCTGAAAAACTGTTTTTT
TRBV9	14	once	TRBJ1-3	.	CASSVTGPGNTIYF	TGTGCCAGCAGCGTAACAGGGCCTGGAAACACCATATATTTT